The clone carrying this TCR beta chain was detected only a few times. Time point indicated: peripheral blood 6 weeks after treatment start. These data originate in a study of PD-L1 blockade in urothelial cancer. Study-wide background: T cells numbered a median of roughly 150,000 in the blood samples.

PCRs were each spiked with synthetic TCR analog templates. Generated by immunoSEQ multiplex PCR, the TCRdb table keeps only in-frame clones and is missing some. The top ten clones hold approximately 3.3% of a sample with 29,000 or so clones, around three quarters of them seen once. CDR3 length: 18 residues. The junction had 14 bases not matched to a gene; V was cut back by 3 bases and J by 5 bases. The germline V gene has CDR1 LNHDA and CDR2 SQIVND (reference sequence). The receptor comes from a man between 70 and 80 years old with urothelial cancer. V and J are TRBV19 and TRBJ2-4, with 9 nucleotides matching TRBD1. Sequencing used PBMCs, obtained around atezolizumab (anti-PD-L1) treatment. The CDR3 here is CASSMGGPTGGLENIQYF. CDR3 coding DNA: TGTGCCAGTAGTATGGGGGGACCAACAGGGGGCTTGGAAAACATTCAGTACTTC.